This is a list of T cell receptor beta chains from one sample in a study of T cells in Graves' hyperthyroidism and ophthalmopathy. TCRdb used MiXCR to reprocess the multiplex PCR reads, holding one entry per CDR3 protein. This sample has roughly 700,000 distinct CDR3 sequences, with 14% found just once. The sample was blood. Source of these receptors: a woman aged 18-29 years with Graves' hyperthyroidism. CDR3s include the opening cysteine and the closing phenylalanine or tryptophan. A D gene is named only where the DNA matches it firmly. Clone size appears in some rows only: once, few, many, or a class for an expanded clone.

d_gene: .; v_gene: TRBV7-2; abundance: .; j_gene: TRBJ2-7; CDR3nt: TGTGCCAGCAGCTTAGTTCTAAATGAGCAGTACTTC; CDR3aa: CASSLVLNEQYF
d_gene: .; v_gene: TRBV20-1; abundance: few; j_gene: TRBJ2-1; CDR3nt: TGCAGTGCTAGAGATCGGGACCCCGATTCGGGCAATGAGCAGTTCTTC; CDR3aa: CSARDRDPDSGNEQFF
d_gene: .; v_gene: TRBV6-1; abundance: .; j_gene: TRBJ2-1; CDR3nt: TGTGCCAGCAGTCAACCGATTACAGGCCGAACTGAGCAGTTCTTC; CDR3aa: CASSQPITGRTEQFF
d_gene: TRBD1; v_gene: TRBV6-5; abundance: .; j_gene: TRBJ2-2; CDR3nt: TGTGCCAGCAGTTACCGGTATGGGACAGCGAACACCGGGGAGCTGTTTTTT; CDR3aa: CASSYRYGTANTGELFF
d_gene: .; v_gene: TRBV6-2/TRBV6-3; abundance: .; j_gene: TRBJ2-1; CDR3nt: TGTGCCAGCAGTTACAGGGGCATCGGGCCCTACAATGAGCAGTTCTTC; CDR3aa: CASSYRGIGPYNEQFF
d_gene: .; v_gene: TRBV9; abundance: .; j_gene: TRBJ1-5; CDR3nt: TGTGCCAGCAGCGTAGCCGGGGACCATCAGCCCCAGCATTTT; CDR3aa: CASSVAGDHQPQHF
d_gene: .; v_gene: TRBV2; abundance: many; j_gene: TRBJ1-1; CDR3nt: TGTGCCAGCAGTGAATCGGAGATTCGGAACACTGAAGCTTTCTTT; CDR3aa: CASSESEIRNTEAFF
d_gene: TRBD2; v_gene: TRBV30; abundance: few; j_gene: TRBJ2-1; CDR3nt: TGTGCCTGGAGTGTACGGCTAGCGGAAATATACAATGAGCAGTTCTTC; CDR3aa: CAWSVRLAEIYNEQFF
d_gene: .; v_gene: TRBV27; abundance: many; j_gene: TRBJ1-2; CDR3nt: TGTGCCAGCAGCCCCGGGGGGGGTAGAAATGGCTACACCTTC; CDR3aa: CASSPGGGRNGYTF
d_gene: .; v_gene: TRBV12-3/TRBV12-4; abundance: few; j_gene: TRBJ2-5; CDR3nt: TGTGCCAGCAGTTCATTTTTTTCGACGTTAGGAAAGACCCAGTACTTC; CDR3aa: CASSSFFSTLGKTQYF
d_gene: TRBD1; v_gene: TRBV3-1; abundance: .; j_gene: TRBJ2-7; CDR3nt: TGTGCCAGCAGCCACCTGGGACAGAAGAGCTACGAGCAGTACTTC; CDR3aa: CASSHLGQKSYEQYF
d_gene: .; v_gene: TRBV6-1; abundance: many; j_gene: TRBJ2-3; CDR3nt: TGTGCCAGCAGTACACAGTCCTCCGTGCAGTATTTT; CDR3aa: CASSTQSSVQYF
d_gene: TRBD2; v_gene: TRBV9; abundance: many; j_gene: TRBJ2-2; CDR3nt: TGTGCCAGCAGCGCGAGACTAGCGGGGAACACCGGGGAGCTGTTTTTT; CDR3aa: CASSARLAGNTGELFF
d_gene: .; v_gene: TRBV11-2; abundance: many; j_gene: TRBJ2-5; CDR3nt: TGTGCCAGCAGCTTACGGCACAGCCAAGAGACCCAGTACTTC; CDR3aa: CASSLRHSQETQYF
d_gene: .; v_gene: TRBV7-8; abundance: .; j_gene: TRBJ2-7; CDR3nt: TGTGCCAGCAGCACCCACGAATTGTACGAGCAGTACTTC; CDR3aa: CASSTHELYEQYF
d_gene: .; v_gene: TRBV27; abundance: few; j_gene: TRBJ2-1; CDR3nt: TGTGCGGCAGGCCGAGGGTCCTACAATGAGCAGTTCTTC; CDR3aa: CAAGRGSYNEQFF
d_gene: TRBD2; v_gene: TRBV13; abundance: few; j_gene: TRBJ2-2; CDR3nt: TGTGCCAGCAGTCCCACTAGCGGGACCACCGGGGAGCTGTTTTTT; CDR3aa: CASSPTSGTTGELFF
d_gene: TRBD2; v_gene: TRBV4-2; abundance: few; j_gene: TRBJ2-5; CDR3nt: TGTGCCAGCAGCCCTGTCACCGGACTAGCGGGAGGTTTAGGGGAGACCCAGTACTTC; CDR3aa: CASSPVTGLAGGLGETQYF
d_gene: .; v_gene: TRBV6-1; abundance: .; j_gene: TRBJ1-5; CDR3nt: TGTGCCAGCAGACGCGGGATGGATCTGCCCCAGCATTTT; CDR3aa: CASRRGMDLPQHF
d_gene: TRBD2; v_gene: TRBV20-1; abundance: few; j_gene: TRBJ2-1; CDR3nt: TGCAGTGCGCCGAATCTAGCGGTCGTTTCCTACAATGAGCAGTTCTTC; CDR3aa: CSAPNLAVVSYNEQFF
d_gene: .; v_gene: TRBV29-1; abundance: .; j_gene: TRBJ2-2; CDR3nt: TGCAGCGTTGGAGGGGGCGGGAGCTCCATCGGGGAGCTGTTTTTT; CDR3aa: CSVGGGGSSIGELFF
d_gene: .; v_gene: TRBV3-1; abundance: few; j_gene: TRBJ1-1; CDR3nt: TGTGCCAGCACCCCCTACGGTGGGGGAACTGAAGCTTTCTTT; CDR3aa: CASTPYGGGTEAFF
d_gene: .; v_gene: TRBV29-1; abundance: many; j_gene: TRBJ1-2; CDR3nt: TGCAGCGTTGAAGATGGAGGCCAAAACTATGGCTACACCTTC; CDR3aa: CSVEDGGQNYGYTF
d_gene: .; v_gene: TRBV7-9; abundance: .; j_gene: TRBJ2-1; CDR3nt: TGTGCCAGCAGCGTGGGTTGGGACGGGATCTACAATGAGCAGTTCTTC; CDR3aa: CASSVGWDGIYNEQFF
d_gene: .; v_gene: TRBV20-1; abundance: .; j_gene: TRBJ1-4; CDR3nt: TGCAGTGCTAGTCAGGGGCTTAGTGAAAAACTGTTTTTT; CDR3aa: CSASQGLSEKLFF
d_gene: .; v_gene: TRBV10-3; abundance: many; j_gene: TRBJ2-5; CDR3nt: TGTGCCATCACGGACAGCCTATACCCCGGGGACCAGTACTTC; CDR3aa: CAITDSLYPGDQYF
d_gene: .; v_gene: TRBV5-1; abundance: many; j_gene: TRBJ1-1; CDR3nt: TGCGCCAGCAGCTTTACGGCGGGGGTCGCTGAAGCTTTCTTT; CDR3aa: CASSFTAGVAEAFF
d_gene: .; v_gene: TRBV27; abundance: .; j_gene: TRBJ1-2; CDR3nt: TGTGCCAGCAGTTTATCGGGGAGGTGGGGCTATGGCTACACCTTC; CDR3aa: CASSLSGRWGYGYTF
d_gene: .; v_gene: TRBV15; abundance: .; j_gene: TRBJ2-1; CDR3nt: TGTGCCACCAGCAGAGACCCAGCGGACTCCTACAATGAGCAGTTCTTC; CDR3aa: CATSRDPADSYNEQFF
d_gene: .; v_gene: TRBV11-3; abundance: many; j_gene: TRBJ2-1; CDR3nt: TGTGCCAGCAGCATCGGGGGGACAGTCGCTTACAATGAGCAGTTCTTC; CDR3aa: CASSIGGTVAYNEQFF
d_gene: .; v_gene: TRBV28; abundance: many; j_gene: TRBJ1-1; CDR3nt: TGTGCCAGCAGTGGAAGAAGGGGGAACACTGAAGCTTTCTTT; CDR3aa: CASSGRRGNTEAFF
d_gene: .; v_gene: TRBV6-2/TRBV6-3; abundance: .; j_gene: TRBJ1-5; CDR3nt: TGTGCCAGCGTCCGGGAGGGAAATCAGCCCCAGCATTTT; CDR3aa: CASVREGNQPQHF
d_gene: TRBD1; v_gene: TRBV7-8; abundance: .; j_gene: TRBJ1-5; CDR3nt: TGTGCCAGCAGCCCCCGACAGGGAAAGTACGGCAATCAGCCCCAGCATTTT; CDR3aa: CASSPRQGKYGNQPQHF
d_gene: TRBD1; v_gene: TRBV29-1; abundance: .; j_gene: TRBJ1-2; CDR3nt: TGCAGCGTTGGAGTCCTCGGGACAGGGGCCATTCTTGGAGGCTACACCTTC; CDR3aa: CSVGVLGTGAILGGYTF
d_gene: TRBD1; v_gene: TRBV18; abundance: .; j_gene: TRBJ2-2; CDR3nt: TGTGCCAGCTCACCGGGGACAGTCGCCGGGGAGCTGTTTTTT; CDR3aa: CASSPGTVAGELFF
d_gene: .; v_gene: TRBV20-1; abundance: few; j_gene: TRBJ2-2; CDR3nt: TGCAGTGCTAGAGATCGGGCACGGGGAGGCACCGGGGAGCTGTCTTTT; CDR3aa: CSARDRARGGTGELSF
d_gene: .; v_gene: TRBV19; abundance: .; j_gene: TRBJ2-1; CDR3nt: TGTGCCAGTAGTAGACTCCCCGCCTCCTACAATGAGCAGTTCTTC; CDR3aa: CASSRLPASYNEQFF
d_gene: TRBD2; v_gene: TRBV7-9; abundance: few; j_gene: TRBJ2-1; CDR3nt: TGTGCCAGCAGCTTAGATCCAGCGGGAGCGTACAATGAGCAGTTCTTC; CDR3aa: CASSLDPAGAYNEQFF